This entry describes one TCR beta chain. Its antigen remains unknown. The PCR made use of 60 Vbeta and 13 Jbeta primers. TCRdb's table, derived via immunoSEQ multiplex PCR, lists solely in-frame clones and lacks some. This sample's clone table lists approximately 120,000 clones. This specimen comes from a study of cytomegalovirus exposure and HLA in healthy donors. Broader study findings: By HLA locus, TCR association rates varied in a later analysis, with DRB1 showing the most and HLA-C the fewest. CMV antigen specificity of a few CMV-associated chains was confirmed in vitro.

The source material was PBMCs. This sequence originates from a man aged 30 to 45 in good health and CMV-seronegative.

The CDR3 here is CASSPGGEKLFF. The CDR3 region has the DNA TGTGCCAGCAGTCCCGGAGGCGAAAAACTGTTTTTT. V gene TRBV28 combines with J gene TRBJ1-4; D is ambiguous. V dropped 5 bases and J dropped 8 bases, with 9 bases sitting between them. This CDR3 is built from 12 residues. Germline assignment: CDR1 MDHEN and CDR2 SYDVKM.